The sequence of this TCR beta chain was determined in a study of T-cell reconstitution after alpha-beta-depleted transplantation in children. Study-wide results and caveats: The study reportedly traced alpha-beta T cells about two months after transplant to several hundred expanded graft clones. Newly generated T cells supplied most T-cell counts and diversity one year post-transplant. Surviving recipient T cells and thymic progenitors accounted for the high day-60 TCRbeta diversity observed in some patients.

The germline V and J ends were trimmed by 7 bases and 3 bases, with 16 bases remaining between them. The CDR3 is made up of 14 amino acids. CDR1 MNHEY and CDR2 SVGAGI come from the germline V gene. This clonotype came up a few times. Its antigen remains unknown. Unique molecular identifiers were used in preparing the TCRbeta library. TCRdb used MiXCR to reprocess the PCR reads, holding one entry per CDR3 protein. Among about 870,000 distinct CDR3 sequences listed, approximately 15% were seen once. The clonotype originates from a male patient aged 10-17 years who had a stem cell transplant for acute lymphoblastic leukemia, so the T cells may come from the graft donor. Source: PBMCs, mostly from graft donor cells, taken 360 days after TCRalphabeta/CD19-depleted stem cell transplant. The V gene is TRBV6-5, the J gene TRBJ2-7, with D maybe TRBD1 (8 bases). Written as DNA, the CDR3 is TGTGCCAGCAAACTCTACAGGGGGGGCTACGAGCAGTACTTC. Its translation is CASKLYRGGYEQYF.